The 14 T cell receptor beta chains given below trace back to one sample, sequenced in a study of blood T cells in healthy people across ages (dated by TCRdb to between 2014 and 2016). The library was made by 5' RACE. Instrument used: Illumina HiSeq 2500. A second PCR of roughly 6 to 11 cycles was performed with a sample-barcoded 5' primer and a J-beta primer mix. Starting from the raw public reads, TCRdb applied fastp trimming at Q25, assembled clones with MiXCR and retained in-frame beta chains. Here each entry gathers all rows of one CDR3 protein and keeps the most common genes and DNA. The sample has about 680,000 distinct CDR3 sequences on record, approximately 49% of them singletons. Under 35% of the sample goes to the ten largest clones. The sequenced sample consisted of blood. Every receptor here comes from a woman in her fifties or sixties in good health.

CDR3: CASSPRWASGRALAKNIQYF. The CDR3 coding sequence is TGTGCCAGCAGCCCCCGTTGGGCTAGCGGGAGGGCCCTGGCCAAAAACATTCAGTACTTC. The chain carries TRBV7-9 and TRBJ2-4; 12 nucleotides agree with TRBD2. Germline V gene sequence: CDR1 SEHNR, CDR2 FQNEAQ (reference sequence). The V segment lost 5 bases and the J segment 1 base; nucleotides outside the gene matches: 15. The CDR3 is 20 amino acids.

This clonotype was seen just once. V usage is TRBV7-2 and J usage is TRBJ1-2; D gene unclear. This CDR3 is built from 14 residues. Germline lookup yields CDR1 SGHTA and CDR2 FQGNSA. Trimming left V 1 base short and J 6 bases short, with 12 bases between. The DNA of the CDR3 is TGTGCCAGCAGCTTAGTACGGGTGACTAATGGCTACACCTTC. Amino acid sequence: CASSLVRVTNGYTF.

V gene TRBV20-1 combines with J gene TRBJ2-3, with 13 bases that match TRBD2. The CDR3 has 15 residues. CDR1 DFQATT and CDR2 SNEGSKA come from the germline V gene (reference sequence). V gave up 4 bases and J gave up 4 bases; unmatched junction bases: 5. For the CDR3, the DNA is TGCAGTGCTACCCGGACTAGCGGGAGCTCAGATACGCAGTATTTT. It is translated as CSATRTSGSSDTQYF.

There are a few counts of this clonotype. The genes are TRBV24-1 and TRBJ2-2; D not resolved. V was clipped by 7 bases and J by 1 base, with 9 bases between them. Germline V gene sequence: CDR1 KGHDR, CDR2 SFDVKD. The CDR3 sequence is 14 residues long. The CDR3 region has the DNA TGTGCCACCAGGGGCAGGAAGAACACCGGGGAGCTGTTTTTT. It codes for CATRGRKNTGELFF.

The V and J genes are TRBV20-1 and TRBJ2-1, with 7 nucleotides matching TRBD2. With V trimmed by 0 bases and J by 4 bases, 6 bases remained unmatched. Per the germline V gene, CDR1 is DFQATT and CDR2 is SNEGSKA (reference sequence). The CDR3 is 15 residues long. CDR3 sequence (DNA): TGCAGTGCTAGAGATGAACGCGGGGGATACAATGAGCAGTTCTTC. It codes for CSARDERGGYNEQFF.

This chain uses TRBV5-1 with TRBJ1-4; D remains ambiguous. The CDR3 is 13 amino acids. Germline lookup yields CDR1 SGHRS and CDR2 YFSETQ. The V end lost 1 base, the J end lost 5 bases, and 6 bases lay between the germline ends. CDR3 DNA: TGCGCCAGCAGCTTGCTCGGGAATGAAAAACTGTTTTTT. Its protein is CASSLLGNEKLFF.

This clonotype appeared a few times. This may stem from a read error, because a much larger clone lies one nucleotide away. V is TRBV10-3 and J is TRBJ2-5; 7 nucleotides match TRBD1. The germline V gene has CDR1 ENHRY and CDR2 SYGVKD. V shed 6 bases, J shed 11 bases, and the junction held 24 bases outside the gene matches. The CDR3 has 17 amino acids. The CDR3, as DNA: TGTGCCATCAGCGAACTTAGACAAGGGGGCACGAACAATGAGCAGTACTTC. Encoded protein: CAISELRQGGTNNEQYF.

This clonotype came up many times. The rearrangement links TRBV15 to TRBJ1-2; 9 nucleotides agree with TRBD1. V was clipped by 3 bases and J by 0 bases; unmatched bases: 8. The CDR3 spans 17 residues. Germline V lookup: CDR1 LNHNV, CDR2 YYDKDF (reference sequence). CDR3 region: CATSRGARTGANYGYTF. The CDR3 nucleotides are TGTGCCACCAGCAGGGGGGCGCGGACAGGGGCTAACTATGGCTACACCTTC.

This clonotype came up once. The CDR3: CSASWESEQFF. Written as DNA, the CDR3 is TGCAGTGCTAGCTGGGAAAGCGAGCAGTTCTTC. The genes are TRBV20-1 and TRBJ2-1; D is ambiguous. Per the germline V gene, CDR1 is DFQATT and CDR2 is SNEGSKA (reference sequence). Trimming pared 3 bases from V and 10 bases from J, leaving 10 bases between. The length of the CDR3 is 11 residues.

In regard to this clonotype: A much larger clone is a single base away; this may be a read error. The chain links TRBV2 to TRBJ1-2; D perhaps matches TRBD1 (5 bases). The germline V gene encodes CDR1 SNHLY and CDR2 FYNNEI. The CDR3 spans 13 residues. V gave up 9 bases and J gave up 2 bases, with 13 bases separating them. The CDR3 DNA sequence: TGTGCCAGAGTGACAGATTCCAACTATGGCTACACCTTC. Its translation: CARVTDSNYGYTF.

This clonotype was seen more than once but under ten times. The V and J genes are TRBV7-3 and TRBJ2-5, with TRBD2 as a possible D gene (6 bases). Germline CDR1 is SGHTA and CDR2 is FQGTGA. V lost 3 bases to trimming and J lost 7 bases, with 21 bases between them. This CDR3 is built from 16 residues. The CDR3 protein is CASSFLPRETPRTQYF. In DNA form, the CDR3 reads TGTGCCAGCAGCTTTCTTCCCCGGGAGACCCCAAGGACCCAGTACTTC.

The chain has TRBV12-3 or TRBV12-4 and TRBJ2-4; D unclear. This CDR3 comprises 16 residues. V lost 1 base and J lost 0, with 10 bases in between. CDR3 amino acids: CASSLEQTLAKNIQYF. The CDR3, as DNA: TGTGCCAGCAGTTTAGAACAGACACTAGCCAAAAACATTCAGTACTTC.

The V and J genes are TRBV20-1 and TRBJ1-1; D remains unclear. The CDR3 has 13 residues. Germline-derived CDR1 and CDR2 are DFQATT and SNEGSKA (reference sequence). Trimming stripped 6 bases from V and 0 bases from J, with 11 bases between. The CDR3 loop is CSASGSMNTEAFF. As DNA, the CDR3 is TGCAGTGCAAGTGGGAGCATGAACACTGAAGCTTTCTTT.

V usage is TRBV27 and J usage is TRBJ2-7; 9 nucleotides match TRBD2. The CDR3 runs to 16 residues. Trimming took 3 bases from V and 6 from J; bases not matched to a gene: 12. Germline loops: CDR1 MNHEY, CDR2 SMNVEV (reference sequence). The CDR3 here is CASSLGLGGRAFEQYF. CDR3 coding DNA: TGTGCCAGCAGTTTGGGGCTCGGCGGGAGGGCCTTCGAGCAGTACTTC.